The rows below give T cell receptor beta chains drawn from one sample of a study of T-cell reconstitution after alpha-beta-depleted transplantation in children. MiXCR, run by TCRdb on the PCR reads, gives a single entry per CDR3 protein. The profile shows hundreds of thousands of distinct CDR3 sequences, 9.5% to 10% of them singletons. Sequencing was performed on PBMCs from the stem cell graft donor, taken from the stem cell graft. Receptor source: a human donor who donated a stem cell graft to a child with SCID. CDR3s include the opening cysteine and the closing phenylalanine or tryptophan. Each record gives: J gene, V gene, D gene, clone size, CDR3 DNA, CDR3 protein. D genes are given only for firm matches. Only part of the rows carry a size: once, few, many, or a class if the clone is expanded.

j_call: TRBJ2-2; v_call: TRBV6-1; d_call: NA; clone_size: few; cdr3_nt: TGTGCCAGCACCGAGAACCGTGGGGGGGAGCTGTTTTTT; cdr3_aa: CASTENRGGELFF
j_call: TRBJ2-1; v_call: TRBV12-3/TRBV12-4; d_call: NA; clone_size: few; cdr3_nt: TGTGCCAGCAGTTTAGGATTCGGGGGCGAGGTGAATGAGCAGTTCTTC; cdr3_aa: CASSLGFGGEVNEQFF
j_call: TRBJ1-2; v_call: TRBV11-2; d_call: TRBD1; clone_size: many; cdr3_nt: TGTGCCAGCAGCTCCGGACAGGGATTATATGGCTACACCTTC; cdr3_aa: CASSSGQGLYGYTF
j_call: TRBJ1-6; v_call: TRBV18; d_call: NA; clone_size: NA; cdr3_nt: TGTGCCAGCTCGTTCGCAGGGGATTCACCCCTCCACTTT; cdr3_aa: CASSFAGDSPLHF
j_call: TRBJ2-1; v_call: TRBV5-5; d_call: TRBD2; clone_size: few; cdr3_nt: TGTGCCAGCAGCTTAGAGCGGGGGCCTAACAATGAGCAGTTCTTC; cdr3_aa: CASSLERGPNNEQFF
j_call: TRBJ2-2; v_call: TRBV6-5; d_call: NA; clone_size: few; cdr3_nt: TGTGCCAGCAGTTACATACAACAACCGGGCCCCAACACCGGGGAGCTGTTTTTT; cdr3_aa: CASSYIQQPGPNTGELFF
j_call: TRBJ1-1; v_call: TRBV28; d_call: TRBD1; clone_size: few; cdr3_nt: TGTGCCAGCAAGGACAGGGCAGGGATGAACACTGAAGCTTTCTTT; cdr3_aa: CASKDRAGMNTEAFF
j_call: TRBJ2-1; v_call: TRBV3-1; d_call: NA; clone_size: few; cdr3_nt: TGTGCCAGCAGCCAAGTAAGGGGGGGCAATGAGCAGTTCTTC; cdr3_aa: CASSQVRGGNEQFF
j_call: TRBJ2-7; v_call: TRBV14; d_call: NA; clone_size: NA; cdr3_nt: TGTGCCAGCAGCTTGACGGGTCTTAGGCAGTACTTC; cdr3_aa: CASSLTGLRQYF
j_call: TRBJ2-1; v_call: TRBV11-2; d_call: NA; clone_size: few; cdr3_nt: TGTGCCAGCAGCTTGCACCAGTACAATGAGCAGTTCTTC; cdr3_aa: CASSLHQYNEQFF
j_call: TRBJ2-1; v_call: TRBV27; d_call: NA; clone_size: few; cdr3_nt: TGTGCCAGCAGTTCTCGTCCGTTCCCATTGGACAATGAGCAGTTCTTC; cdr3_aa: CASSSRPFPLDNEQFF
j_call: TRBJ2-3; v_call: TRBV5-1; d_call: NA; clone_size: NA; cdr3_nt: TGCGCCAGCAGCATAGGCCGCACAGATACGCAGTATTTT; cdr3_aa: CASSIGRTDTQYF
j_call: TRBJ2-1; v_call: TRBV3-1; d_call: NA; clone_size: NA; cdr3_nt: TGTGCCAGCAGCCCCCGTAGGGGGAGTGAGCAGTTCTTC; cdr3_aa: CASSPRRGSEQFF
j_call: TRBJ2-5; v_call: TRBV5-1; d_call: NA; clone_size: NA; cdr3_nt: TGCGCCAGCAGCTTGCAGCCAGGGCCCTACCGAGAGACCCAGTACTTC; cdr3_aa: CASSLQPGPYRETQYF
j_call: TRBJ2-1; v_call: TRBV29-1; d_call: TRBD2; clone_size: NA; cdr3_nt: TGCAGCGTAGGCGGAACTAGCGAATCCTACAATGAGCAGTTCTTC; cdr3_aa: CSVGGTSESYNEQFF
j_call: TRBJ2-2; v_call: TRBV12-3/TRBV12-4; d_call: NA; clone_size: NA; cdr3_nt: TGTGCCAGCAGTTTAGACGGTCACACCGGGGAGCTGTTTTTT; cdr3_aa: CASSLDGHTGELFF
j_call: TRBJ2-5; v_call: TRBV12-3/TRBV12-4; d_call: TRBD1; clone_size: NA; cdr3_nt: TGTGCCAGCAGTCGGGACAGGGGGTATCAAGAGACCCAGTACTTC; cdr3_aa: CASSRDRGYQETQYF
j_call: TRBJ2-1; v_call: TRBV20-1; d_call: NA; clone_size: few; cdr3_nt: TGCAGTGCTAGTTCTACAGAACCCGAGCAGTTCTTC; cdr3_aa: CSASSTEPEQFF
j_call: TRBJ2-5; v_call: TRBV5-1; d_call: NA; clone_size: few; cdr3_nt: TGCGCCAGCAGCTTGGAGGGCATCCAAGAGACCCAGTACTTC; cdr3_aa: CASSLEGIQETQYF
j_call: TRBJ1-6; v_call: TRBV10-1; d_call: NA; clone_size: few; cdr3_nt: TGCGCCAGCACCCCCGGACAGAAAAATAATTCACCCCTCCACTTT; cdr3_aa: CASTPGQKNNSPLHF
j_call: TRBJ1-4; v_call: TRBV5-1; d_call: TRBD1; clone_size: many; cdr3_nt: TGCGCCAGCAGCCGGAACCGGGACAGCAATGAAAAACTGTTTTTT; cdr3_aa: CASSRNRDSNEKLFF
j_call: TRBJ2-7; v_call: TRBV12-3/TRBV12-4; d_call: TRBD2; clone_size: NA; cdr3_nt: TGTGCCAGCAGTTTTGGCGGGGGGCTTTACGAGCAGTACTTC; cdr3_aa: CASSFGGGLYEQYF
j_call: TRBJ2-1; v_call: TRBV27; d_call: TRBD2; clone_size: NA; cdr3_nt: TGTGCCAGCAGACCCACGCTAGCGGGGTTGAATGAGCAGTTCTTC; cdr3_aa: CASRPTLAGLNEQFF
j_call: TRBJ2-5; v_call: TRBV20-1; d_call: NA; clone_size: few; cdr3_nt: TGCAGTGCACTCGGGGCCAGTGGGGAGACCCAGTACTTC; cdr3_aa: CSALGASGETQYF
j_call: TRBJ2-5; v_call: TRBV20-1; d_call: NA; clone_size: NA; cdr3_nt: TGCAGTGCTAGCCAAGAGACCCAGTACTTC; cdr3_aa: CSASQETQYF
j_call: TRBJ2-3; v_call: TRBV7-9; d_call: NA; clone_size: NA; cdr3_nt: TGTGCCAGCACCCTAAACGATCAAGACACAGATACGCAGTATTTT; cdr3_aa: CASTLNDQDTDTQYF
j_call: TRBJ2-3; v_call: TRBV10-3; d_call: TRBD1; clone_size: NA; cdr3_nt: TGTGCCATCAGTCCAGGGGGCAGGAGCACAGATACGCAGTATTTT; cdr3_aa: CAISPGGRSTDTQYF
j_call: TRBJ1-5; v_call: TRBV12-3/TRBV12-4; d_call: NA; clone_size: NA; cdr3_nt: TGTGCCAGCAGTCAAACGCAGAATCAGCCCCAGCATTTT; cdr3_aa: CASSQTQNQPQHF
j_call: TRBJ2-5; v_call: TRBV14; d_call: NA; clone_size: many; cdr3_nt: TGTGCCAGCAGCCAAGTCGGGGCAGAGACCCAGTACTTC; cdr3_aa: CASSQVGAETQYF
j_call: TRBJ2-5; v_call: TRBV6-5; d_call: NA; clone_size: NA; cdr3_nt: TGTGCCAGCAGTTATAGACAGACAGAAGAGACCCAGTACTTC; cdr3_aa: CASSYRQTEETQYF
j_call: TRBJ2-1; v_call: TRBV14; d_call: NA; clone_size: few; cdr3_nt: TGTGCCAGCAGCCATAATAATCTGGGGGAGCAGTTCTTC; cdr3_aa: CASSHNNLGEQFF
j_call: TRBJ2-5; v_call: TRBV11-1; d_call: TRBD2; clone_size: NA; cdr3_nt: TGTGCCAGCAGCTTAGTGGAACCCTCCGGACTAGCGGGGGGCCAAGAGACCCAGTACTTC; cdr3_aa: CASSLVEPSGLAGGQETQYF
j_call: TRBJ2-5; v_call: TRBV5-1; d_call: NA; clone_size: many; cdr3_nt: TGCGCCAGCAGCTTGGCCACAGGGAGCCAGGAGACCCAGTACTTC; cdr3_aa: CASSLATGSQETQYF
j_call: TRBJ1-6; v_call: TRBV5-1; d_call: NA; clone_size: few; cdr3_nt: TGCGCCAGCAGCTTGGTTGAGTTACGGAATTCACCCCTCCACTTT; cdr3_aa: CASSLVELRNSPLHF
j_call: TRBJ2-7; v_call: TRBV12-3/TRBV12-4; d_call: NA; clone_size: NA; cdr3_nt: TGTGCCAGCAGTTCTACAGGGTATTCCTCCTACGAGCAGTACTTC; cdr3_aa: CASSSTGYSSYEQYF
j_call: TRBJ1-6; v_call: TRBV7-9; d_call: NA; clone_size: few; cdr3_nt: TGTGCCAGCAGCTTATTCCAGGGAGATTCACCCCTCCACTTT; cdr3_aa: CASSLFQGDSPLHF
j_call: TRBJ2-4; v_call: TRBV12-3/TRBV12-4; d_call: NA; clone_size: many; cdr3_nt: TGTGCCAGCAGCATCGGACATGGCTCCTCTCGAGCCCCGTACTTC; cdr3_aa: CASSIGHGSSRAPYF
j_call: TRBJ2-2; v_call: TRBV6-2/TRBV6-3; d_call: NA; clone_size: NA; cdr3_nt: TGTGCCAGCAGTTACGTGGACACCGGGGAGCTGTTTTTT; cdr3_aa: CASSYVDTGELFF
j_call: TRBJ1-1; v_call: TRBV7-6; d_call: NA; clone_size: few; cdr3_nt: TGTGCCAGCAGCTTAGATTCCGGGGGAGGTGAAGCTTTCTTT; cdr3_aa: CASSLDSGGGEAFF
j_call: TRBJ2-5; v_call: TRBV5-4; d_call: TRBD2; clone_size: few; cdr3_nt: TGTGCCAGCAGCTTGCCTGGACTAGCGCCGGAGACCCAGTACTTC; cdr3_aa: CASSLPGLAPETQYF
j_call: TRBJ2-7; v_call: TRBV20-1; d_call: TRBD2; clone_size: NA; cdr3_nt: TGCAGTGCTACTAGCGGGGGGGCTTACGAGCAGTACTTC; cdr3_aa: CSATSGGAYEQYF
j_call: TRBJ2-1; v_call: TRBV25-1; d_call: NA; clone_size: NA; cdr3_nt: TGTGCCAGCATATCATTCGACAATGAGCAGTTCTTC; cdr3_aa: CASISFDNEQFF